This is a list of T cell receptor beta chains from one sample in a study of control samples from healthy donors and cancer patients. Profiled with immunoSEQ multiplex PCR; TCRdb holds only in-frame clones, not every one. Among about 90,000 clones listed, 85% to 95% were seen once. The sequencing input was blood. These TCRs come from a woman aged 30 to 39 in good health. Both conserved end residues are part of each CDR3. A D gene is named only where the DNA matches it firmly. Not all rows give a size; the values are once, few, many and, for expanded clones, a class.

abundance: NA; v_gene: TRBV5-1; d_gene: TRBD2; j_gene: TRBJ2-2; CDR3nt: TGCGCCAGCAGCTTGGGTGGACTAGCGGGAGCCGCGAACACCGGGGAGCTGTTTTTT; CDR3aa: CASSLGGLAGAANTGELFF
abundance: NA; v_gene: TRBV27; d_gene: NA; j_gene: TRBJ1-6; CDR3nt: TGTGCCAGCACCTTAACGGGGGTACACGGATCCGGATCACCCCTCCACTTT; CDR3aa: CASTLTGVHGSGSPLHF
abundance: NA; v_gene: TRBV18; d_gene: NA; j_gene: TRBJ1-1; CDR3nt: TGTGCCAGCTCACCATTGCAGGGGACCGAAGCTTTCTTT; CDR3aa: CASSPLQGTEAFF
abundance: NA; v_gene: TRBV18; d_gene: NA; j_gene: TRBJ1-2; CDR3nt: TGTGCCAGCTCACCATTTGGGGGACGTGGCTACACCTTC; CDR3aa: CASSPFGGRGYTF
abundance: few; v_gene: TRBV10-3; d_gene: NA; j_gene: TRBJ2-1; CDR3nt: TGTGCCATCAGAGGGAGTTACAATGAGCAGTTCTTC; CDR3aa: CAIRGSYNEQFF
abundance: once; v_gene: TRBV15; d_gene: TRBD1; j_gene: TRBJ2-4; CDR3nt: TGTGCCACCAGCCGAAGGACAGGGCATTTAAACATTCAGTACTTC; CDR3aa: CATSRRTGHLNIQYF
abundance: NA; v_gene: TRBV30; d_gene: NA; j_gene: TRBJ1-1; CDR3nt: TGTGCCCTAAAATCGTCCGGGTTTGCTTTCTTT; CDR3aa: CALKSSGFAFF
abundance: NA; v_gene: TRBV19; d_gene: TRBD1; j_gene: TRBJ2-2; CDR3nt: TGTGCCAGTTCCGCACAGGGGGCTGTGGCCGGGGAGCTGTTTTTT; CDR3aa: CASSAQGAVAGELFF
abundance: once; v_gene: TRBV7-2; d_gene: TRBD2; j_gene: TRBJ2-1; CDR3nt: TGTGCCAGCAGCTTAGTCGCTAGCGGATACAATGAGCAGTTCTTC; CDR3aa: CASSLVASGYNEQFF
abundance: NA; v_gene: TRBV6-5; d_gene: TRBD1; j_gene: TRBJ1-4; CDR3nt: TGTGCCAGCAGCCGGACAGGGTCTAATGAAAAACTGTTTTTT; CDR3aa: CASSRTGSNEKLFF
abundance: NA; v_gene: TRBV24-1; d_gene: NA; j_gene: TRBJ1-1; CDR3nt: TGTGCCACCAGTGATGAGGCCTTCACTGAAGCTTTCTTT; CDR3aa: CATSDEAFTEAFF
abundance: NA; v_gene: TRBV3-1/TRBV3-2; d_gene: NA; j_gene: TRBJ2-4; CDR3nt: TGTGCCAGCAGCCAATATGGCGGGGTTGCCAAAAACATTCAGTACTTC; CDR3aa: CASSQYGGVAKNIQYF
abundance: once; v_gene: TRBV24-1; d_gene: TRBD2; j_gene: TRBJ2-3; CDR3nt: TGTGCCACCAGTGACGTAGCGGGAGGGCGCGCAGATACGCAGTATTTT; CDR3aa: CATSDVAGGRADTQYF
abundance: NA; v_gene: TRBV12-3/TRBV12-4; d_gene: NA; j_gene: TRBJ1-5; CDR3nt: TGTGCCAGCAGTTTAAGGGAAAATCAGCCCCAGCATTTT; CDR3aa: CASSLRENQPQHF
abundance: NA; v_gene: TRBV9; d_gene: TRBD2; j_gene: TRBJ2-1; CDR3nt: TGTGCCAGCAGCGAAGGACTAGCGGGGGTAATTGAGCAGTTCTTC; CDR3aa: CASSEGLAGVIEQFF
abundance: once; v_gene: TRBV5-5; d_gene: TRBD2; j_gene: TRBJ2-5; CDR3nt: TGTGCCAGCAGCTTGGATTTTGGCGGGAGGGCAGGGGAGACCCAGTACTTC; CDR3aa: CASSLDFGGRAGETQYF
abundance: once; v_gene: TRBV6-6; d_gene: NA; j_gene: TRBJ1-6; CDR3nt: TGTGCCAGCAGCTTTCGACCGGAATCAAATTCACCCCTCCACTTT; CDR3aa: CASSFRPESNSPLHF
abundance: NA; v_gene: TRBV24-1; d_gene: TRBD1; j_gene: TRBJ1-5; CDR3nt: TGTGCCACCAGTGACTCCACAGGGGTCAATCAGCCCCAGCATTTT; CDR3aa: CATSDSTGVNQPQHF
abundance: NA; v_gene: TRBV3-1/TRBV3-2; d_gene: NA; j_gene: TRBJ2-7; CDR3nt: TGTGCCAGCAGCGATTCCAAATACGAGCAGTACTTC; CDR3aa: CASSDSKYEQYF
abundance: NA; v_gene: TRBV4-2; d_gene: NA; j_gene: TRBJ1-2; CDR3nt: TGTGCCAGCAGCCAAGAGGCGCGGGGAAATGGCTACACCTTC; CDR3aa: CASSQEARGNGYTF
abundance: NA; v_gene: TRBV6-5; d_gene: NA; j_gene: TRBJ2-7; CDR3nt: TGTGCCAGCAGTCGCGTAGGGCGGAACTACGAGCAGTACTTC; CDR3aa: CASSRVGRNYEQYF
abundance: NA; v_gene: TRBV28; d_gene: TRBD1; j_gene: TRBJ2-7; CDR3nt: TGTGCCAGCAGTGAAGGGACAGGGAAAAGTTACGAGCAGTACTTC; CDR3aa: CASSEGTGKSYEQYF
abundance: NA; v_gene: TRBV9; d_gene: TRBD1; j_gene: TRBJ1-2; CDR3nt: TGTGCCAGCAGCACACAAACAGGGGGTTCTGGCTACACCTTC; CDR3aa: CASSTQTGGSGYTF
abundance: NA; v_gene: TRBV7-9; d_gene: NA; j_gene: TRBJ2-2; CDR3nt: TGTGCCAGCAGACCTGGGGGGAACGGGGAGCTGTTTTTT; CDR3aa: CASRPGGNGELFF
abundance: NA; v_gene: TRBV25-1; d_gene: NA; j_gene: TRBJ1-1; CDR3nt: TGTGCCAGCAGTGAGCAGGGGAGGAACACTGAAGCTTTCTTT; CDR3aa: CASSEQGRNTEAFF
abundance: NA; v_gene: TRBV15; d_gene: NA; j_gene: TRBJ2-2; CDR3nt: TGTGCCACCAGCAGAGATCGGGCAGGGGTCACCGGGGAGCTGTTTTTT; CDR3aa: CATSRDRAGVTGELFF
abundance: NA; v_gene: TRBV4-1; d_gene: NA; j_gene: TRBJ1-3; CDR3nt: TGCGCCAGCAGCCAAGAGATATTGGGGGCCCGAGGAAACACCATATATTTT; CDR3aa: CASSQEILGARGNTIYF
abundance: NA; v_gene: TRBV6-6; d_gene: TRBD1; j_gene: TRBJ1-6; CDR3nt: TGTGCCGGAACCGGGACAGCCCATGGAGCCCTCCACTTT; CDR3aa: CAGTGTAHGALHF
abundance: NA; v_gene: TRBV6-2/TRBV6-3; d_gene: TRBD1; j_gene: TRBJ2-7; CDR3nt: TGTGCCAGCAGTTCGACAGGGGGCCTCTCCTACGAGCAGTACTTC; CDR3aa: CASSSTGGLSYEQYF
abundance: few; v_gene: TRBV19; d_gene: TRBD1; j_gene: TRBJ1-1; CDR3nt: TGTGCCAGTAGGACTAAGGGGGCGGGAAGGTCTGAAGCTTTCTTT; CDR3aa: CASRTKGAGRSEAFF
abundance: NA; v_gene: TRBV6-5; d_gene: TRBD1; j_gene: TRBJ2-2; CDR3nt: TGTGCCAGCAGCGGACAGGCGTGGGCCGGGGAGCTGTTTTTT; CDR3aa: CASSGQAWAGELFF
abundance: NA; v_gene: TRBV5-1; d_gene: TRBD1; j_gene: TRBJ1-6; CDR3nt: TGCGCCAGCAGCTTTAATCAGGGGGCAGCCTCACCCCTCCACTTT; CDR3aa: CASSFNQGAASPLHF
abundance: NA; v_gene: TRBV6-4; d_gene: NA; j_gene: TRBJ2-3; CDR3nt: TGTGCCAGCAGTGGATCTAGCGGAGGGGGGGATACGCAGTATTTT; CDR3aa: CASSGSSGGGDTQYF
abundance: once; v_gene: TRBV18; d_gene: TRBD1; j_gene: TRBJ1-2; CDR3nt: TGTGCCAGCTCACCAGAATGGGGAGGAGCCGGGACAGGGTTGTATGGCTACACCTTC; CDR3aa: CASSPEWGGAGTGLYGYTF
abundance: NA; v_gene: TRBV5-1; d_gene: TRBD1; j_gene: TRBJ2-7; CDR3nt: TGCGCCAGCAGGGGGACAGGGTCCTACGAGCAGTACTTC; CDR3aa: CASRGTGSYEQYF
abundance: NA; v_gene: TRBV5-1; d_gene: NA; j_gene: TRBJ1-4; CDR3nt: TGCGCCAGCAGCCTGCAGGGCTTAGACGGAAAACTGTTTTTT; CDR3aa: CASSLQGLDGKLFF
abundance: NA; v_gene: TRBV21-1; d_gene: NA; j_gene: TRBJ2-1; CDR3nt: TGTGCCAGCAGCGAAGGGGCAGGCCGGTTCGGTTCCTACAATGAGCAGTTCTTC; CDR3aa: CASSEGAGRFGSYNEQFF
abundance: NA; v_gene: TRBV5-1; d_gene: TRBD2; j_gene: TRBJ2-1; CDR3nt: TGCGCCAGCAGCCTCGGGACTAGTTTCGACAATGAGCAGTTCTTC; CDR3aa: CASSLGTSFDNEQFF
abundance: NA; v_gene: TRBV28; d_gene: NA; j_gene: TRBJ1-3; CDR3nt: TGTGCCAGCAGTTTAGCCTCCTTGAGCGGGGACACCATATATTTT; CDR3aa: CASSLASLSGDTIYF
abundance: NA; v_gene: TRBV9; d_gene: TRBD2; j_gene: TRBJ2-2; CDR3nt: TGTGCCAGCAGTTACCAGACTAGCGGGGGTTATAACACCGGGGAGCTGTTTTTT; CDR3aa: CASSYQTSGGYNTGELFF
abundance: NA; v_gene: TRBV6-1; d_gene: NA; j_gene: TRBJ1-5; CDR3nt: TGTGCCAGCAGTGAGTACAGGGCTCAGCCCCAGCATTTT; CDR3aa: CASSEYRAQPQHF
abundance: NA; v_gene: TRBV3-1/TRBV3-2; d_gene: NA; j_gene: TRBJ2-1; CDR3nt: TGTGCCAGCAGCCAAGCCCCTAGCAATGAGCAGTTCTTC; CDR3aa: CASSQAPSNEQFF
abundance: NA; v_gene: TRBV9; d_gene: NA; j_gene: TRBJ1-2; CDR3nt: TGTGCCAGCAGACCACCGGGACTCTCCAGCTATGGCTACACCTTC; CDR3aa: CASRPPGLSSYGYTF
abundance: few; v_gene: TRBV6-6; d_gene: TRBD2; j_gene: TRBJ2-7; CDR3nt: TGTGCCAGCAGTCACACTAGCGAAGCCTACGAGCAGTACTTC; CDR3aa: CASSHTSEAYEQYF
abundance: NA; v_gene: TRBV10-3; d_gene: TRBD1; j_gene: TRBJ1-2; CDR3nt: TGTGCCATTTTGGAACCCGGGACAGGAAAGAACTATGGCTACACCTTC; CDR3aa: CAILEPGTGKNYGYTF
abundance: NA; v_gene: TRBV28; d_gene: NA; j_gene: TRBJ2-6; CDR3nt: TGTGCCAGCACTATAGGAGGGGTTTTAGGTGGGGCCAACGTCCTGACTTTC; CDR3aa: CASTIGGVLGGANVLTF
abundance: NA; v_gene: TRBV5-5; d_gene: NA; j_gene: TRBJ2-3; CDR3nt: TGTGCCAGCAGCTTGTGGGACGGATCAGATACGCAGTATTTT; CDR3aa: CASSLWDGSDTQYF
abundance: NA; v_gene: TRBV5-4; d_gene: TRBD1; j_gene: TRBJ1-1; CDR3nt: TGTGCCAGCAGCCCGGGACAGCCCATGAACACTGAAGCTTTCTTT; CDR3aa: CASSPGQPMNTEAFF
abundance: NA; v_gene: TRBV28; d_gene: TRBD1; j_gene: TRBJ2-3; CDR3nt: TGTGCCAGCAGCTCGGGACAGAGCACAGATACGCAGTATTTT; CDR3aa: CASSSGQSTDTQYF
abundance: NA; v_gene: TRBV18; d_gene: NA; j_gene: TRBJ2-1; CDR3nt: TGTGCCAGCTCACCACTCACGGCCAGCTCTAATGAGCAGTTCTTC; CDR3aa: CASSPLTASSNEQFF
abundance: NA; v_gene: TRBV4-1; d_gene: TRBD1; j_gene: TRBJ1-3; CDR3nt: TGCGCCAGCAGCCTGACAGGGACTGGAAACACCATATATTTT; CDR3aa: CASSLTGTGNTIYF
abundance: NA; v_gene: TRBV6-2/TRBV6-3; d_gene: NA; j_gene: TRBJ1-4; CDR3nt: TGTGCCAGCAGCCCTACTAATGAAAAACTGTTTTTT; CDR3aa: CASSPTNEKLFF
abundance: NA; v_gene: TRBV4-1; d_gene: TRBD1; j_gene: TRBJ2-7; CDR3nt: TGCGCCAGCAGCCAAACGACAGGGAGAACCTACGAGCAGTACTTC; CDR3aa: CASSQTTGRTYEQYF